This T cell receptor beta chain originates from a study of T cell changes during pregnancy in multiple sclerosis. This clone was detected once. Repertoires were generated with immunoSEQ multiplex PCR, while TCRdb's copy carries only in-frame clones and drops some. This table holds 39,000 or so clones, about 90% found once. The source material was CD8+ T cells from peripheral blood mononuclear cells, sampled in the first trimester of pregnancy. The sequence came from a female donor with multiple sclerosis, enrolled in a pregnancy study.

CDR3 loop: CASSYGSGYEKLFF. The CDR3 DNA is TGTGCCAGCAGTTACGGGAGTGGCTATGAAAAACTGTTTTTT. This sequence joins TRBV6-5 and TRBJ1-4, with D uncertain. This CDR3 is built from 14 residues. CDR1 MNHEY and CDR2 SVGAGI come from the germline V gene. The V gene lost 2 bases and the J gene lost 6 bases, with 10 bases spanning the gap.